One and the same sample provided the 10 T cell receptor beta chains below, sequenced in a study of T-cell reconstitution after alpha-beta-depleted transplantation in children. Unique molecular identifiers were incorporated into the prepared TCRbeta library. TCRdb processed the PCR reads anew with MiXCR; each CDR3 protein has one entry. The sample lists about 500,000 distinct CDR3 sequences, about 10% occurring once. The source was PBMCs, mostly from graft donor cells, collected 180 days after TCRalphabeta/CD19-depleted stem cell transplant. These receptors came from a female patient younger than 10 who had a stem cell transplant for aplastic anemia, so the T cells may come from the graft donor.

This clonotype was seen only a few times. The genes are TRBV7-2 and TRBJ1-6, with 9 nucleotides matching TRBD1. This CDR3 contains 15 residues. CDR1 SGHTA and CDR2 FQGNSA come from the germline V gene. After removal of 5 bases from V and 11 bases from J, the junction contained 10 bases not matched to a gene. This chain's CDR3 is CASSPQGQGIAPLHF. CDR3 DNA sequence: TGTGCCAGCAGCCCCCAGGGACAGGGAATTGCACCCCTCCACTTT. Drawing the rest from reference TRBV7-2 and TRBJ1-6, the complete variable domain is GAGVSQSPSNKVTEKGKDVELRCDPISGHTALYWYRQSLGQGLEFLIYFQGNSAPDKSGLPSDRFSAERTGGSVSTLTIQRTQQEDSAVYLCASSPQGQGIAPLHFGNGTRLTVT.

In its sample, this clonotype was seen a few times. The chain carries TRBV5-5 and TRBJ1-1; D is possibly TRBD1 (5 bases). The ends were cut back, 4 bases at V and 9 bases at J, with 16 bases in the middle. This CDR3 region has 13 residues. Germline assignment: CDR1 SGHKS and CDR2 YYEKEE (reference sequence). This CDR3 reads CASSPEVAGKAFF. The CDR3, as DNA: TGTGCCAGCAGCCCGGAGGTGGCAGGGAAAGCTTTCTTT. Variable domain in full (rest from reference TRBV5-5 and TRBJ1-1): DAGVTQSPTHLIKTRGQQVTLRCSPISGHKSVSWYQQVLGQGPQFIFQYYEKEERGRGNFPDRFSARQFPNYSSELNVNALLLGDSALYLCASSPEVAGKAFFGQGTRLTVV.

This clonotype showed up just a few times. This chain joins TRBV20-1 and TRBJ2-6; TRBD1 matches 7 bases. V was pared by 3 bases and J by 0 bases, with 8 bases of the junction left unmatched. The CDR3 is 17 amino acids. CDR1 and CDR2 from the germline V gene are DFQATT and SNEGSKA (reference sequence). This chain's CDR3 is CSARDRFLISGANVLTF. CDR3 DNA sequence: TGCAGTGCTAGGGACAGGTTCCTAATCTCTGGGGCCAACGTCCTGACTTTC.

This clonotype occurred a few times. The V call is TRBV27, the J call TRBJ1-1, with D perhaps matching TRBD1 (5 bases). Germline loops: CDR1 MNHEY, CDR2 SMNVEV (reference sequence). The CDR3 has 15 amino acids. The ends were cut back, 2 bases at V and 8 bases at J, with 18 bases in the middle. As DNA, the CDR3 is TGTGCCAGCAGTTTACTCGCCGGGAACAGGCGCGAAGCTTTCTTT. This translates into CASSLLAGNRREAFF.

In its sample, this clonotype was seen a few times. This chain joins TRBV5-5 and TRBJ2-1; D remains ambiguous. The CDR3 length is 12 residues. Trimming took 0 bases from V and 9 from J, leaving 7 bases between them. The germline V gene encodes CDR1 SGHKS and CDR2 YYEKEE (reference sequence). The CDR3 DNA sequence: TGTGCCAGCAGCTTGGATCTCGGTGAGCAGTTCTTC. Protein: CASSLDLGEQFF.

There are a few counts of this clonotype. The chain has TRBV7-2 and TRBJ2-2, with 10 nucleotides matching TRBD2. The CDR3 consists of 16 residues. Trimming removed 6 bases from V and 7 bases from J; junction bases left unmatched: 11. Per germline, CDR1 SGHTA and CDR2 FQGNSA. The CDR3 sequence is CASRTPSGRLSGELFF. The CDR3 coding sequence is TGTGCCAGCAGGACTCCTAGCGGGAGATTGAGCGGGGAGCTGTTTTTT.

At least ten counts were recorded for this clonotype. The rearrangement joins TRBV5-6 to TRBJ2-5, with 8 bases identical to TRBD2. Per the germline V gene, CDR1 is SGHDT and CDR2 is YYEEEE. Losses at the gene ends were 2 bases for V and 2 bases for J; bases not matched to a gene: 8. The CDR3 consists of 16 residues. CDR3 coding DNA: TGTGCCAGCAGCTTACAAGCGGGGGTGCTACAAGAGACCCAGTACTTC. This gives the protein CASSLQAGVLQETQYF. Looking up the rest from reference TRBV5-6 and TRBJ2-5 gives the full variable domain: DAGVTQSPTHLIKTRGQQVTLRCSPKSGHDTVSWYQQALGQGPQFIFQYYEEEERQRGNFPDRFSGHQFPNYSSELNVNALLLGDSALYLCASSLQAGVLQETQYFGPGTRLLVL.

J is TRBJ2-1 and V is TRBV28, with unresolved D. The CDR3 sequence is 13 residues long. The V gene lost 1 base and the J gene lost 7 bases, with 8 bases spanning the gap. Germline assignment: CDR1 MDHEN and CDR2 SYDVKM. CDR3 coding DNA: TGTGCCAGCAGTTTATTGGACGAAAATGAGCAGTTCTTC. It specifies CASSLLDENEQFF.

Only a few counts were recorded for this clonotype. V is TRBV6-5 and J is TRBJ1-1; D is perhaps TRBD1 (5 bases). CDR1 MNHEY and CDR2 SVGAGI come from the germline V gene. The V end lost 2 bases, the J end lost 0 bases, and 19 bases lay between the germline ends. The CDR3 runs 18 residues. The CDR3 bases are TGTGCCAGCAGTTACAATTTTGGGGACCTTGTTTTGAACACTGAAGCTTTCTTT. This sequence encodes CASSYNFGDLVLNTEAFF.

This clonotype was seen more than once but under ten times. The chain recombines TRBV7-2 with TRBJ2-1; TRBD1 aligns across 7 bases. The CDR3 consists of 16 residues. CDR1 is SGHTA and CDR2 is FQGNSA in the germline V gene. V trimming: 5 bases; J trimming: 3 bases; junction bases outside the gene matches: 10. CDR3 loop: CASSRRQGLHYNEQFF. CDR3 bases: TGTGCCAGCAGCCGCCGACAGGGTCTGCACTACAATGAGCAGTTCTTC.